Reported below is one TCR beta chain. Its antigen is not yet known. A much larger clone lies one base from this, so it may be a read error. The CDR3 does not end in the conserved phenylalanine or tryptophan, so this is likely a read error. Trimming costs V 11 bases and J 3 bases, and their ends lie 16 bases apart. Termini included, the CDR3 measures 13 amino acids. The only DNA kept is the CDR3, 39 bases in frame from the first base. CDR1 and CDR2 are drawn from the germline V gene: MNHEY, SVGAGI. Starting from 500 to 600 ng total RNA, TCRbeta-specific cDNA was produced by reverse transcription with a constant-region primer and ProtoScript II reverse transcriptase. Construction of the TCRbeta libraries relied on three nested rounds of multiplex PCR, following a slightly modified ARM-PCR procedure. Multiplex TRBV1-TRBV30 forward primers and a Cbeta reverse primer were used in the first two PCR rounds, each of which was run for around 10 cycles. A final 25-cycle PCR with Deep VentR polymerase added sample barcodes and Illumina adapters. Before sequencing, amplicons between 200 and 500 bp were purified from gel using a QIAquick gel extraction kit. An Illumina HiSeq 2500 was used to sequence the TCRbeta amplicons, generating 250-bp paired-end reads. Concerning the study's data processing: Trimmomatic v0.33 was used to quality-trim the reads, and FLASH v1.2.11 was used to merge paired reads so that full CDR3 sequences could be recovered. V, D and J germline segments were assigned to the rearranged TCRbeta sequences by MiGEC v1.2.1b. Clonotype statistics and Shannon-Wiener diversity indices were computed with VDJtools v1.0.0. Except for diversity analysis, only each sample's 250 most abundant clonotypes were used in subsequent analyses to reduce sampling bias. The raw public reads went through TCRdb reprocessing: fastp at Q25, MiXCR clone calling, in-frame beta chains kept. Records with the same CDR3 protein are collapsed into one entry carrying the most frequent genes and DNA. The V and J calls follow TCRdb's processing rather than the paper's. This sample gives roughly 20,000 distinct CDR3 sequences in total; over 70% of them show up just once. The ten largest make up over 30% of the sample.

Without any cell sorting, total RNA and DNA were extracted together from around 20-30 mg of bulk tissue using the AllPrep DNA/RNA mini kit. Surgical resection was performed in China between November 2015 and early 2016 on about five patients with histopathologically diagnosed primary liver carcinoma. Chronic HBV infection was present in the patients, and the patients were treatment-naive at sampling. Five spatially separated regions were sampled per tumor: superior, inferior, left-lateral and right-lateral poles, plus the tumor centre. Histological examination found more than 75% viable tumor cells in every tumor sample. Fresh tumor and adjacent tissue pieces were bisected, with one half stored in RNAlater at -80 degrees C and the other half sent for histology. The sample originates from a study of tumor-infiltrating lymphocytes in primary liver carcinoma (dated by TCRdb to about 2017). Background for the entire study: Hepatocellular carcinoma (four) or combined HCC and intrahepatic cholangiocarcinoma (one) was present in the five patients, who were three men and two women aged 30 to 69 years. Tumors of the five patients were stage T1-T3 N0M0 with maximum diameters of about 4.2 to 11 cm. Samples yielded roughly 3.5 to 7.13 million productive TCRbeta reads; read depth did not differ significantly between tissue types. The approximately 24 tumor region samples were profiled with Agilent mRNA microarrays so that TCRbeta repertoire diversity could be related to the local molecular phenotype. A total of some 35 specimens from 5 patients went through TCRbeta repertoire sequencing, namely 25 tumor regions, 5 adjacent noncancerous liver tissues and 5 peripheral blood samples. TCRbeta repertoire sequencing, expression microarrays and whole-exome sequencing were combined in the study across five regions of each liver tumor, with adjacent normal tissue and blood also included. High reproducibility was observed for the technical replicate repertoires, with mean shared-clone rates approximately 0.92 and correlation coefficients above 0.95. General findings and caveats noted by the study authors: A significantly larger repertoire fraction was made up by the top 250 clones in tumors than in blood (p = 0.039). Consistent with antigen-driven expansion, pairs of tumor regions showed higher repertoire overlap (mean around 35%) than either tumor-adjacent pairs (approximately 17%) or tumor-blood pairs (approximately 14%). Only about 8-24% of top clones were present in all five regions of a tumor, suggesting spatial heterogeneity of tumor-infiltrating T cells. The study included only five patients, and the authors note findings should be validated in a larger study. Because sequencing covered only the TCR beta chain and unpaired alpha chains were not captured, true repertoire diversity is likely underestimated. Because the samples were bulk and unsorted, CD4+ and CD8+ T cell repertoires could not be compared.

This clonotype was obtained from a woman in her thirties with primary liver carcinoma and hepatitis B virus infection. The sequence is built from TRBV6-5 and TRBJ1-1; no D gene call is confident. Material for sequencing was liver tumor tissue from sampling region 4. Read against the paper, the sample's cell subset or site label means: tumor region T4, right-lateral pole. The nucleotide sequence is given as TGTGCCGGCACTGAGGGAACTGACACTGAAGCTTTCATT. It specifies CAGTEGTDTEAFI.